Shown below are 29 T cell receptor beta chains from a single sample sequenced in a study of T cell clonality in common variable immunodeficiency. The antigens of these receptors remain unknown. Profiling relied on immunoSEQ multiplex PCR, and the TCRdb table lists in-frame clones only, not all of them. Singletons are absent from the sample, which has 25,000 to 35,000 clones. Study conclusions and caveats: In common variable immunodeficiency, TCR beta chains reportedly carried fewer deletions and N-nucleotide insertions.

The sequenced material came from peripheral blood mononuclear cells. These receptors were taken from a human donor with common variable immunodeficiency.

This clone was found many times. The CDR3 extends 3 residues past the end of the read, so its final part is completed from the germline J gene. The chain joins TRBV9 to TRBJ2-1; D remains ambiguous. Between the trimmed V and J ends, which lost 4 bases and 0 bases, there was a span of 14 bases. This CDR3 region has 16 residues. Germline V lookup: CDR1 SGDLS, CDR2 YYNGEE. CDR3 sequence: CASSHFGESSYNEQFF. Incomplete CDR3 DNA: TGTGCCAGCAGCCATTTCGGTGAGAGCTCCTACAATGAG. The entire variable domain, with the rest obtained from reference TRBV9 and TRBJ2-1, is as follows: DSGVTQTPKHLITATGQRVTLRCSPRSGDLSVYWYQQSLDQGLQFLIQYYNGEERAKGNILERFSAQQFPDLHSELNLSSLELGDSALYFCASSHFGESSYNEQFFGPGTRLTVL.

In regard to this clone: The read comes to an end 3 residues before the CDR3 does, leaving the germline J gene to fill in the end. The rearrangement links TRBV7-6 to TRBJ2-2; D not resolved. From germline, CDR1 is SGHVS and CDR2 FNYEAQ. V lost 3 bases to trimming and J lost 9 bases, with 8 bases between them. CDR3 size: 12 residues. CDR3 region: CASSFIGRELFF. The sequenced part of the CDR3 DNA is TGTGCCAGCAGCTTCATTGGCAGGGAG.

This clone was seen at least ten times. The sequence runs out 3 residues before the end of the CDR3; the remainder is reconstructed from the germline J gene. The chain uses TRBV20-1 and TRBJ2-3; TRBD1 matches at 9 bases. Unmatched junction bases numbered 3, after V lost 4 bases and J lost 1 base. Per the germline V gene, CDR1 is DFQATT and CDR2 is SNEGSKA (reference sequence). This CDR3 region has 14 residues. The sequenced part of the CDR3 DNA is TGCAGTGCTACCCGGACAGGGGGCACAGATACG. Protein sequence: CSATRTGGTDT. The full-length CDR3 reads as CSATRTGGTDTQYF.

As regards this clone: Coverage ceases 3 residues before the CDR3 finishes, and the germline J gene fills in the end. This chain links TRBV7-6 with TRBJ2-7, with TRBD1 matching 9 bases. V trimming: 1 base; J trimming: 0 bases; junction bases outside the gene matches: 1. The germline V gene encodes CDR1 SGHVS and CDR2 FNYEAQ. CDR3 length: 15 residues. The part of the CDR3 DNA that was read is TGTGCCAGCAGCTTAGGGACAGGGGACTCCTACGAG. Translated, it gives CASSLGTGDSYE. The complete CDR3 sequence is CASSLGTGDSYEQYF.

In its sample, this clone was seen many times. The junction shows a germline mismatch at one end, possibly a read error. Sequencing ends 3 residues short of the CDR3 end; the germline J gene provides the rest. The chain uses TRBV4-2 and TRBJ2-7, with 9 bases that match TRBD2. The CDR3 is 16 residues long. CDR1 and CDR2 (germline): LGHNA, YNFKEQ. CDR3 DNA, as far as it was read: TGCGCCAGCAGCCAAGATCGGCGGGGGGGAAATTACGAG. Protein sequence: CASSQDRRGGNYE. The whole CDR3 region reads CASSQDRRGGNYEQYF.

About this clone itself: Read data end 3 residues before the CDR3 end; the end is taken from the germline J gene. The J gene is TRBJ1-1, the V gene TRBV30, with TRBD1 matching over 7 bases. V dropped 4 bases and J dropped 1; count of bases not matched to a gene: 6. In germline, CDR1 is GTSNPN, CDR2 SVGIG (reference sequence). The CDR3 consists of 14 residues. The CDR3 sequence: CAWILWTGNTEAFF. The part of the CDR3 DNA that was read is TGTGCCTGGATCCTGTGGACAGGGAACACTGAA.

This clone was seen only a few times. The read comes to an end 3 residues before the CDR3 does, leaving the germline J gene to fill in the end. The rearrangement links TRBV19 to TRBJ1-1, with TRBD1 matching 9 bases. This CDR3 has 12 residues. With 9 bases clipped from V and 4 bases from J, the junction kept 3 bases outside the gene matches. The V gene's germline CDR1 is LNHDA and CDR2 SQIVND (reference sequence). The CDR3 sequence is CASRDRATEAFF. The sequenced part of the CDR3 DNA is TGTGCCAGCCGGGACAGGGCCACTGAA.

By sample fraction, this clone is medium-sized. Sequencing ends 3 residues short of the CDR3 end; the germline J gene provides the rest. V gene TRBV23-1 combines with J gene TRBJ1-1; no reliable D call. TRBV23-1 is labeled an ORF, and its function is uncertain. V gave up 11 bases and J gave up 5 bases, with 18 bases separating them. This CDR3 comprises 13 residues. This CDR3 reads CACPASRGTEAFF. Incomplete CDR3 DNA: TGCGCCTGCCCAGCCTCTAGAGGAACTGAA.

This clone was seen a few times. The CDR3 end falls 3 residues outside the read, so it is completed with the germline J gene. This chain uses TRBV19 with TRBJ2-3; 9 nucleotides match TRBD2. This CDR3 has 18 residues. Germline V CDR1 and CDR2: LNHDA, SQIVND (reference sequence). V lost 7 bases to trimming and J lost 4 bases; unmatched junction nucleotides: 18. CDR3 DNA (partial): TGTGCCAGTAAACCAAACCCGGGACTAGCCACTGGGCCAGATACG. It translates to CASKPNPGLATGPDT. The whole CDR3 protein reads CASKPNPGLATGPDTQYF.

This clone was recorded a few times. The DNA ends 3 residues before the CDR3 does, and the rest of the CDR3 is filled in from the germline J gene. The chain recombines TRBV19 with TRBJ1-2; D may be TRBD1 (5 bases). The CDR3 is made up of 16 amino acids. V gave up 1 base and J gave up 6 bases, with 18 bases separating them. Germline CDR1 is LNHDA and CDR2 is SQIVND (reference sequence). The CDR3 sequence: CASSIGPPGIVNGYTF. Partial CDR3 DNA: TGTGCCAGTAGTATAGGTCCCCCAGGGATTGTAAATGGC.

This clone was detected many times. The sequence runs out 3 residues before the end of the CDR3; the remainder is reconstructed from the germline J gene. V is TRBV7-2 and J is TRBJ2-1, with 7 bases lining up with TRBD2. After removal of 5 bases from V and 6 bases from J, the junction contained 7 bases not matched to a gene. The CDR3 spans 14 residues. Germline CDR1 and CDR2: SGHTA and FQGNSA. CDR3 sequence reads: CASSLTSASNEQFF. The DNA read from the CDR3 is TGTGCCAGCAGCCTCACTAGCGCTAGCAATGAG.

A note on this clone: The read is 3 residues too short to cover the CDR3 end, so that end is filled in from the germline J gene. The chain has TRBV19 and TRBJ2-2; TRBD1 matches 8 bases. CDR3 size: 16 residues. V trimming: 6 bases; J trimming: 0 bases; junction bases outside the gene matches: 6. CDR1 LNHDA and CDR2 SQIVND come from the germline V gene (reference sequence). CDR3 in amino acids: CASRNTGGANTGELFF. Partial CDR3 DNA: TGTGCCAGTAGGAACACAGGGGGAGCGAACACCGGGGAG.

The sample holds a few counts of this clone. The CDR3 end is not reached by the read, which stops 3 residues before it; the germline J gene fills it in. The chain couples TRBV7-9 to TRBJ1-2, with D possibly being TRBD1 (6 bases). CDR1 is SEHNR and CDR2 is FQNEAQ in the germline V gene (reference sequence). CDR3 length: 14 residues. Trimming took 6 bases from V and 4 from J, leaving 15 bases between them. CDR3 residues: CASSSGQPVYGYTF. The part of the CDR3 DNA that was read is TGTGCCAGCAGTTCAGGACAGCCAGTCTATGGC.

In this sample, this clone is medium-sized. The read is 3 residues too short to cover the CDR3 end, so that end is filled in from the germline J gene. This chain uses TRBV7-9 with TRBJ1-2, with TRBD1 matching over 10 bases. Germline trimming cut 4 bases from V and 6 bases from J; bases unmatched to any gene: 8. The CDR3 extends over 15 amino acids. The V gene's germline CDR1 is SEHNR and CDR2 FQNEAQ (reference sequence). CDR3 DNA, as far as it was read: TGTGCCAGCAGCTCGCAAGACAGGGGGCCCGATGGC. Translated: CASSSQDRGPDG. The full CDR3 protein reads CASSSQDRGPDGYTF.

This clone was counted only a few times. The CDR3 end lies 3 residues beyond the end of the read and is filled in from the germline J gene. The chain links TRBV19 to TRBJ2-1, with 12 bases identical to TRBD1. J was trimmed by 7 bases and V by 8 bases; bases with no gene match: 6. Germline V lookup: CDR1 LNHDA, CDR2 SQIVND (reference sequence). The CDR3 runs to 14 residues. The CDR3 bases that were read are TGTGCCAGTGCCGGGACAGGGGGCCTTAATGAG. It translates to CASAGTGGLNE. In full, the CDR3 is CASAGTGGLNEQFF.

Of note for this clone: The read is 3 residues too short to cover the CDR3 end, so that end is filled in from the germline J gene. The rearrangement uses TRBV10-2 and TRBJ1-2; D possibly corresponds to TRBD1 (5 bases). V lost 10 bases to trimming and J lost 7 bases, with 19 bases between them. The CDR3 spans 13 residues. CDR1 WSHSY and CDR2 SAAADI come from the germline V gene. The part of the CDR3 DNA that was read is TGCGCCACCTCTAAAACAGGTTACGGTGGC. It translates to CATSKTGYGG. The full CDR3 sequence reads CATSKTGYGGYTF.

Only a few counts were recorded for this clone. The read ends 3 residues early relative to the CDR3; the germline J gene fills the gap. The V call is TRBV20-1, the J call TRBJ1-6; D perhaps matches TRBD1 (5 bases). The CDR3 is made up of 16 amino acids. V was shortened by 6 bases and J by 8 bases, with 23 bases between the two germline ends. Germline V gene lookup returns CDR1 DFQATT and CDR2 SNEGSKA (reference sequence). The CDR3 bases that were read are TGCAGTGCCACAACCGCCGGCAGGGCCGACGATTCACCC. It is translated as CSATTAGRADDSP. The whole CDR3 region reads CSATTAGRADDSPLHF.

This clone was observed at least ten times. The read stops 3 residues short of the end of the CDR3; the missing end is completed from the germline J gene. V is TRBV11-2 and J is TRBJ2-2; tentatively, D is TRBD2 (6 bases). There are 15 residues in the CDR3. Germline CDR1 reads SGHAT; CDR2 reads FQNNGV. Trimming stripped 3 bases from V and 6 bases from J, with 14 bases between. The CDR3 reads CASSLGQGGAGELFF. Incomplete CDR3 DNA: TGTGCCAGCAGCTTGGGGCAGGGAGGTGCCGGGGAG.

This clone was counted only a few times. The read comes to an end 3 residues before the CDR3 does, leaving the germline J gene to fill in the end. This chain connects TRBV18 to TRBJ1-4, with a weak D call TRBD1 (5 bases). Germline values: CDR1 KGHSH, CDR2 LQKENI. With 3 bases removed from V and 3 bases from J, the gap between germline ends came to 14 bases. This CDR3 has 16 residues. The covered CDR3 bases are TGTGCCAGCTCACCGCCAGGGAGGGCTTCTAATGAAAAA. Its translation: CASSPPGRASNEK. The whole CDR3 reads CASSPPGRASNEKLFF.

Details on this clone: The observed sequence ends 3 residues before the CDR3 terminus, with the missing tail filled in from the germline J gene. The chain employs TRBV7-3 and TRBJ2-3; 16 nucleotides line up with TRBD2. Germline CDR1 and CDR2: SGHTA and FQGTGA. The V and J ends lost 3 bases and 3 bases, in that order; junction bases with no gene match: 6. The CDR3 spans 18 residues. The CDR3 is CASSLGTSGGGWTDTQYF. The sequenced part of the CDR3 DNA is TGTGCCAGCAGCTTGGGGACTAGCGGGGGGGGGTGGACAGATACG.

On this clone: The read gets to within 3 residues of the CDR3 end, and the germline J gene fills in the rest. The chain links TRBV7-9 to TRBJ1-2; 8 nucleotides agree with TRBD1. Germline loops: CDR1 SEHNR, CDR2 FQNEAQ (reference sequence). This CDR3 comprises 13 residues. The CDR3 loop reads CASSSTGEWGYTF. The sequenced CDR3 bases are TGTGCCAGCAGTTCGACAGGGGAATGGGGC.

This clone was detected many times. The read comes to an end 3 residues before the CDR3 does, leaving the germline J gene to fill in the end. This chain joins TRBV19 and TRBJ1-2; D perhaps matches TRBD1 (6 bases). The V gene lost 5 bases and the J gene lost 2 bases, with 15 bases spanning the gap. This CDR3 is built from 15 residues. CDR1 and CDR2 (germline): LNHDA, SQIVND (reference sequence). This CDR3 reads CASSYTGTRNYGYTF. Partial CDR3 DNA: TGTGCCAGTAGTTACACCGGGACAAGGAACTATGGC.

This clone appeared a few times. The read comes to an end 3 residues before the CDR3 does, leaving the germline J gene to fill in the end. This rearrangement joins TRBV5-1 to TRBJ2-7; 7 positions match TRBD1. CDR3 size: 12 residues. Looked up from germline, CDR1 is SGHRS and CDR2 is YFSETQ. V lost 4 bases, J lost 5 bases, and 3 bases stayed unmatched. The DNA read from the CDR3 is TGCGCCAGCAGCCCCCAGGGGGACGAG. Translating gives CASSPQGDE. The full CDR3 reads CASSPQGDEQYF.

There are a few counts of this clone. The read terminates 3 residues before the CDR3 end, so the remaining end is supplied by the germline J gene. This chain links TRBV5-6 with TRBJ2-1; 7 nucleotides match TRBD2. The CDR3 covers 13 residues. CDR1 SGHDT and CDR2 YYEEEE come from the germline V gene. Trimming at V came to 0 bases and at J to 9 bases, leaving 3 bases not matched to a gene. CDR3 bases read: TGTGCCAGCAGCTTGGCAGCGGGACGTGAG. It specifies CASSLAAGRE. The entire CDR3 protein is CASSLAAGREQFF.

This clone was detected only a few times. The read terminates 3 residues before the CDR3 end, so the remaining end is supplied by the germline J gene. This chain connects TRBV7-8 to TRBJ2-7, with D perhaps TRBD1 (5 bases). Germline values: CDR1 SGHVS, CDR2 FQNEAQ. The V gene lost 3 bases and the J gene lost 2 bases, with 8 bases spanning the gap. This CDR3 is 13 amino acids long. CDR3 loop: CASSFDSPYEQYF. The sequenced CDR3 bases are TGTGCCAGCAGCTTTGACAGCCCCTACGAG.

This clone turned up a few times. The CDR3 end falls 3 residues outside the read, so it is completed with the germline J gene. The V gene is TRBV23-1, the J gene TRBJ1-1; 8 nucleotides align to TRBD1. Being an ORF, TRBV23-1 has a function that is uncertain. J was trimmed by 3 bases and V by 3 bases; bases with no gene match: 6. The CDR3 is made up of 15 amino acids. The sequenced part of the CDR3 DNA is TGCGCCAGCAGTCAGGCGAAGACAGGGGACACTGAA. As protein: CASSQAKTGDTE. The full CDR3 sequence reads CASSQAKTGDTEAFF.

Details on this clone: Sequencing ends 3 residues short of the CDR3 end; the germline J gene provides the rest. This chain joins TRBV7-9 and TRBJ1-6, with 7 positions matching TRBD1. The CDR3 totals 15 residues. The V and J ends lost 5 bases and 7 bases, in that order; junction bases with no gene match: 8. Germline-derived CDR1 and CDR2 are SEHNR and FQNEAQ (reference sequence). Partial CDR3 DNA: TGTGCCAGCAGCACTTCACAGGGGAGGAATTCACCC. This encodes CASSTSQGRNSP. The CDR3 reads in full as CASSTSQGRNSPLHF.

In its sample, this clone was seen a few times. The read finishes 3 residues shy of the CDR3 end, and the germline J gene is used to complete it. This chain links TRBV7-8 with TRBJ1-2; 8 bases fit TRBD1. V trimming: 5 bases; J trimming: 7 bases; junction bases outside the gene matches: 12. Germline V gene lookup returns CDR1 SGHVS and CDR2 FQNEAQ. The CDR3 is made up of 15 amino acids. The CDR3: CASSEDRAVAGGYTF. CDR3 DNA (partial): TGTGCCAGCAGCGAGGACAGGGCCGTGGCGGGTGGC.

This clone was seen only a few times. CDR3 amino acids: CASKTATTEVNEQFF. The sequenced CDR3 bases are TGTGCCAGTAAAACGGCTACGACAGAGGTAAATGAG. The V and J genes are TRBV19 and TRBJ2-1; possibly TRBD1 for D (5 bases). The sequence runs out 3 residues before the end of the CDR3; the remainder is reconstructed from the germline J gene. In germline, CDR1 is LNHDA, CDR2 SQIVND (reference sequence). The length of the CDR3 is 15 residues. The V gene lost 7 bases and the J gene lost 7 bases, with 20 bases spanning the gap.